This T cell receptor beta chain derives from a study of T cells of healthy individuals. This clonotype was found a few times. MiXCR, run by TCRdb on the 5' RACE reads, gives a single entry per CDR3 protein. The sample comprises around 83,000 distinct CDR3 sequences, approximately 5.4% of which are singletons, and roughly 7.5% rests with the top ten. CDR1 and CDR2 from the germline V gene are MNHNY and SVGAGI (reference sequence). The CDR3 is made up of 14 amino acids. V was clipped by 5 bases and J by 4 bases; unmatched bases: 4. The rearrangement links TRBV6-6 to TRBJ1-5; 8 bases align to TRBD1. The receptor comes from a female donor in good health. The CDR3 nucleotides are TGTGCCAGCAGTGGACAGGGTGATAATCAGCCCCAGCATTTT. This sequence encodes CASSGQGDNQPQHF.